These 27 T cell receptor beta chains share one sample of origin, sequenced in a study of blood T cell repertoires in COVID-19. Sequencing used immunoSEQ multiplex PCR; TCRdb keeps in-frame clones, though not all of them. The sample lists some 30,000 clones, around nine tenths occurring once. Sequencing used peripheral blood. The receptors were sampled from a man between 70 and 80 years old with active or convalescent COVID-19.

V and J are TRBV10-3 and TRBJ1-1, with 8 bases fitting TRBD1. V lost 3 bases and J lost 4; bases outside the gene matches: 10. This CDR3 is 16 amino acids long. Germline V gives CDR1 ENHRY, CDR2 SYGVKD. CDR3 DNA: TGTGCCATCAGTGACGTAGCACAGGGGGGGACCACTGAAGCTTTCTTT. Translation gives CAISDVAQGGTTEAFF.

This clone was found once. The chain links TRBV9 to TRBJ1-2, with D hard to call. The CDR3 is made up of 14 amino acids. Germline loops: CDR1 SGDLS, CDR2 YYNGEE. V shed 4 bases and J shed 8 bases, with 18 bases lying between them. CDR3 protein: CASSPRRGVYGYTF. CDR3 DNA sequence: TGTGCCAGCAGCCCCCGCCGCGGGGTCTACGGCTACACCTTC.

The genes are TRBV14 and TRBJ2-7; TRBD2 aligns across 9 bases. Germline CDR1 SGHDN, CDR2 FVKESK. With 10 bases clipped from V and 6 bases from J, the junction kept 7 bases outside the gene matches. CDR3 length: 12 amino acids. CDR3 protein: CATTSGRFEQYV. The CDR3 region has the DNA TGTGCCACCACGAGCGGGAGGTTCGAGCAGTACGTC.

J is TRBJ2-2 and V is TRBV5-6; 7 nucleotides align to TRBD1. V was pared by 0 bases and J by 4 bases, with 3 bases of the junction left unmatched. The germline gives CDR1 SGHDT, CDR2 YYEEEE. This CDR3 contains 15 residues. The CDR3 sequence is CASSLAGGVTGELFF. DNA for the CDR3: TGTGCCAGCAGCTTGGCAGGGGGAGTCACCGGGGAGCTGTTTTTT.

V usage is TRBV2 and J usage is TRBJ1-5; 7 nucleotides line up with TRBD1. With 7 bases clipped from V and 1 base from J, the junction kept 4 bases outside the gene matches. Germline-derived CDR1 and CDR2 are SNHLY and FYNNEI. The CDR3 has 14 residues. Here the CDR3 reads CASNLDRSNQPQHF. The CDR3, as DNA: TGTGCCAGCAACCTGGACAGGAGCAATCAGCCCCAGCATTTT.

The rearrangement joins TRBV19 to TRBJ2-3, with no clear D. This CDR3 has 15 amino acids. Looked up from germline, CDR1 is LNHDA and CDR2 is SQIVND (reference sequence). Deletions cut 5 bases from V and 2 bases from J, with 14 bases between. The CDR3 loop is CASSFAGRNTDTQYF. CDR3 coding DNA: TGTGCCAGTAGTTTTGCAGGTAGAAACACAGATACGCAGTATTTT.

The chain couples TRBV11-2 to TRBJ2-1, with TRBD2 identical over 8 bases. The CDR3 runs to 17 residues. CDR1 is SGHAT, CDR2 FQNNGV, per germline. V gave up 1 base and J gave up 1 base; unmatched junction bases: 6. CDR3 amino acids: CASSLGATSGSYNEQFF. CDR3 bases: TGTGCCAGCAGCTTAGGGGCCACTAGCGGATCCTACAATGAGCAGTTCTTC. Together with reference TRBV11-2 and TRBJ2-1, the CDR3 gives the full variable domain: EAGVAQSPRYKIIEKRQSVAFWCNPISGHATLYWYQQILGQGPKLLIQFQNNGVVDDSQLPKDRFSAERLKGVDSTLKIQPAKLEDSAVYLCASSLGATSGSYNEQFFGPGTRLTVL.

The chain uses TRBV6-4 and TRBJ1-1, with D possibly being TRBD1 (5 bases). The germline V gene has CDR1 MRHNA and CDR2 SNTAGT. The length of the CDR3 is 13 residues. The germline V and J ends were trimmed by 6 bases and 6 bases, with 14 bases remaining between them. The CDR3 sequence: CASRSTARAEAFF. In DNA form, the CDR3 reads TGTGCCAGCAGGAGCACGGCCAGGGCTGAAGCTTTCTTT.

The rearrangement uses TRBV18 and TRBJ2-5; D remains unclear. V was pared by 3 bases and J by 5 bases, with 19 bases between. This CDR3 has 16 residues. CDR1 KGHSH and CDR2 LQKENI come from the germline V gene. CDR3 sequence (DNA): TGTGCCAGCTCACCTAAACGACAATCGGCGCTCGAGACCCAGTACTTC. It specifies CASSPKRQSALETQYF.

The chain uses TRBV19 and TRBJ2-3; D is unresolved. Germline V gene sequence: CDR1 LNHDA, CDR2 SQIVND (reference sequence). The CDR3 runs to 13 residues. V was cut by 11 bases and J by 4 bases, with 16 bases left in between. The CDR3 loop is CAVRSENADTQYF. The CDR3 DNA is TGTGCCGTTCGGTCCGAGAACGCAGATACGCAGTATTTT.

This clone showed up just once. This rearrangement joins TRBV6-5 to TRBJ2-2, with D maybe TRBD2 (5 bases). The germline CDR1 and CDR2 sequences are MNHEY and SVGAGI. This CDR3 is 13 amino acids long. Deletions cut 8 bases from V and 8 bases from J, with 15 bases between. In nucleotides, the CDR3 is TGTGCCAGCCACGAGACCGGGAAAGGGGAGCTGTTTTTT. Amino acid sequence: CASHETGKGELFF.

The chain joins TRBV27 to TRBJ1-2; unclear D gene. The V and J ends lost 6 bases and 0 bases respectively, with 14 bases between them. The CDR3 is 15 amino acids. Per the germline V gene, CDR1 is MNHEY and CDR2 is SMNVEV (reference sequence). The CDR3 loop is CASRAPGEANYGYTF. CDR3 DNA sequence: TGTGCCAGCAGGGCCCCCGGGGAAGCTAACTATGGCTACACCTTC.

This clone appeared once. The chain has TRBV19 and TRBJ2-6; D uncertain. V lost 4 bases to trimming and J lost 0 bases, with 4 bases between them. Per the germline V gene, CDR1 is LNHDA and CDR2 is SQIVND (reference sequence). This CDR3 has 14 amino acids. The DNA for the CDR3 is TGTGCCAGTAGTACGGGCTCTGGGGCCAACGTCCTGACTTTC. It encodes CASSTGSGANVLTF.

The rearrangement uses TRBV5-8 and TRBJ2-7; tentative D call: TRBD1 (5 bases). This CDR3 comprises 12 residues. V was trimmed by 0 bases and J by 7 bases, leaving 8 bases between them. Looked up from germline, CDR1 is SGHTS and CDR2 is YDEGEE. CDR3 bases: TGTGCCAGCAGCTTGGGGGGCGTTGAGCAGTACTTC. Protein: CASSLGGVEQYF.

Here the CDR3 DNA reads TGCGCCAGCAGCACGACCCGGGACTATGGGGAGGCGCAGTATTTT. Its translation is CASSTTRDYGEAQYF. The rearrangement links TRBV10-1 to TRBJ2-3; the match to TRBD2 covers 7 bases. The trim removed 6 bases at V and 10 bases at J, leaving 16 bases unmatched. Germline V gene data show CDR1 as WNHNN and CDR2 as SYGVQD (reference sequence). The CDR3 is 15 amino acids.

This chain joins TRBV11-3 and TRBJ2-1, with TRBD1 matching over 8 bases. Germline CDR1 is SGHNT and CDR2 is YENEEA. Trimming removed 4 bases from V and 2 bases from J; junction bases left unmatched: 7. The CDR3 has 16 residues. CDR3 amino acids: CASSSSGTGAYNEQFF. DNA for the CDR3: TGTGCCAGCAGCTCCTCAGGGACAGGAGCCTACAATGAGCAGTTCTTC.

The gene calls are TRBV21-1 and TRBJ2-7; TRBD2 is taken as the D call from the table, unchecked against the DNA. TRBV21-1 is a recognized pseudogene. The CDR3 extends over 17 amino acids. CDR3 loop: CASSNGAGGQPLYEQYV. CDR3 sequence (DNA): TGTGCCAGCAGCAATGGGGCGGGGGGACAACCCCTTTACGAGCAGTACGTC.

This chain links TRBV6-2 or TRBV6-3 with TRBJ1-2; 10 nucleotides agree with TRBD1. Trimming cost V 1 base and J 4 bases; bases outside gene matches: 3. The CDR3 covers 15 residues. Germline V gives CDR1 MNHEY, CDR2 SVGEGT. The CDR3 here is CASSYWDRGGYGYTF. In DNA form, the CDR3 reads TGTGCCAGCAGTTACTGGGACAGGGGTGGCTATGGCTACACCTTC.

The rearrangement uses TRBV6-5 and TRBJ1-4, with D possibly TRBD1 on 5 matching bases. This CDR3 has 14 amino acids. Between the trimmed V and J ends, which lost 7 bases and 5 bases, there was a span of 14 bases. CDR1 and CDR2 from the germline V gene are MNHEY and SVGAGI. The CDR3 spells CASTRGGLNEKLFF. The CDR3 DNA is TGTGCCAGCACCCGGGGGGGATTAAATGAAAAACTGTTTTTT.

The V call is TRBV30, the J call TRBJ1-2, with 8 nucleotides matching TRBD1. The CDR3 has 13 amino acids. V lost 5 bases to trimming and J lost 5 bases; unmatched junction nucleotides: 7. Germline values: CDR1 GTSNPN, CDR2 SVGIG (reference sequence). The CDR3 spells CAWHRDRPYGYTF. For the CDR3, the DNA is TGTGCCTGGCACCGGGACAGGCCTTATGGCTACACCTTC.

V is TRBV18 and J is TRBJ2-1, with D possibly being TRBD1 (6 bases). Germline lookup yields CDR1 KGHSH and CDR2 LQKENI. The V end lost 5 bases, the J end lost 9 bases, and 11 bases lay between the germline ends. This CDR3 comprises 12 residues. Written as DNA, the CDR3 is TGTGCCAGCTCAACACAGGGAGTTGAGCAGTTCTTC. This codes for CASSTQGVEQFF.

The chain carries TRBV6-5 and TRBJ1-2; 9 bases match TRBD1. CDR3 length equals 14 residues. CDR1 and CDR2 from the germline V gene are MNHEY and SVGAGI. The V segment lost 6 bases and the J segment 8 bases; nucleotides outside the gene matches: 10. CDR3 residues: CASRGQGLVWGYTF. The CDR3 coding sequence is TGTGCCAGCAGGGGACAGGGCCTAGTTTGGGGCTACACCTTC.

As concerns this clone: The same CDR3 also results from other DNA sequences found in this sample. For the CDR3, the DNA is TGCAGTGCCAGGACCGGGGATGGCTACACCTTC. Amino acids: CSARTGDGYTF. The V gene is TRBV20-1, the J gene TRBJ1-2; no reliable D call. The germline V and J ends were trimmed by 6 bases and 6 bases, with 11 bases remaining between them. The CDR3 spans 11 residues. Germline V gene lookup returns CDR1 DFQATT and CDR2 SNEGSKA (reference sequence).

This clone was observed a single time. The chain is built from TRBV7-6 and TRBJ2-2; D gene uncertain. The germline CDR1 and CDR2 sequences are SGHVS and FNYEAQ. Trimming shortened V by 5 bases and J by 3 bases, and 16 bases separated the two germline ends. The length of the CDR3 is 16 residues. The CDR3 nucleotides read TGTGCCAGCAGCCTCATCTGGGCTGGTGACACCGGGGAGCTGTTTTTT. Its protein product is CASSLIWAGDTGELFF.

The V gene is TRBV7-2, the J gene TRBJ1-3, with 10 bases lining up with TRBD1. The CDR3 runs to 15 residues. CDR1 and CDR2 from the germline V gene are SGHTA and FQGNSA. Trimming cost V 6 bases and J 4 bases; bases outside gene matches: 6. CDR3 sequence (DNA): TGTGCCAGCAGTCTGACAGGGGGCCGAGGAAACACCATATATTTT. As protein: CASSLTGGRGNTIYF.

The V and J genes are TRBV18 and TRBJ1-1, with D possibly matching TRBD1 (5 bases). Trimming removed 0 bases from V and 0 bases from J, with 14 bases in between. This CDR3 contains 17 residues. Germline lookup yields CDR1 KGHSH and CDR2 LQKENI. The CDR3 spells CASSPPSTALMNTEAFF. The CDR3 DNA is TGTGCCAGCTCACCACCGTCGACAGCGCTTATGAACACTGAAGCTTTCTTT.

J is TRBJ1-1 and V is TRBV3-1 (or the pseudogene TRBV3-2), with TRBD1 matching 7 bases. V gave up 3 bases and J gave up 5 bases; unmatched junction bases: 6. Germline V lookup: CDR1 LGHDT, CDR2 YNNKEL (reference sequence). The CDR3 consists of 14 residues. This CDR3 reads CASSHRQGRTEAFF. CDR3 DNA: TGTGCCAGCAGCCACCGACAGGGTCGGACTGAAGCTTTCTTT.